This is a list of T cell receptor beta chains from one sample in a study of cytomegalovirus exposure and HLA in healthy donors. TCRdb keeps only in-frame clones here, not all; method: immunoSEQ multiplex PCR. In the table there are approximately 160,000 clones, roughly 79% of which are singletons. Specimen: PBMCs. These receptors were obtained from a man in his forties or fifties in good health and CMV-seronegative. Both conserved end residues are trimmed from each CDR3.

v_gene	j_gene	len	CDR3aa
TRBV5-5	TRBJ2-1	13	ASSLTDPSYNEQF
TRBV19	TRBJ1-2	11	ASTTPPEVGYT
TRBV4-1	TRBJ2-3	13	ASSLLTSGSNTQY
TRBV7-3	TRBJ2-3	13	ASSPHSGSSDTQY
TRBV9	TRBJ2-1	14	ASSLPRDRGSTEQF
TRBV6-6	TRBJ2-2	14	ASSYRTTTNTGELF
TRBV6-5	TRBJ2-7	11	ASSTRDFYEQY
TRBV9	TRBJ1-3	10	ASSEGENTIY
TRBV7-9	TRBJ2-1	12	ASSLSGPYNEQF
TRBV5-1	TRBJ2-7	14	ASSFLTGTSGYEQY
TRBV9	TRBJ1-3	12	ASSAGASGNTIY
TRBV4-1	TRBJ1-2	13	ASSQGGGRGYGYT
TRBV9	TRBJ1-6	10	ASRGPNSPLH
TRBV19	TRBJ2-5	12	ASGLGAGVETQY
TRBV6-5	TRBJ2-1	9	ASSAASEQF
TRBV27	TRBJ1-3	13	ASSLSGSSGNTIY
TRBV27	TRBJ1-1	12	ASSKTGMNTEAF
TRBV7-9	TRBJ1-2	11	SSSPRGRGGYT
TRBV11-2	TRBJ2-4	13	ASSTIKGGKNIQY
TRBV29-1	TRBJ1-2	10	SVEDQFAGYT